The 16 T cell receptor beta chains listed next were all sequenced from one sample in a study of beta chain features in type 1 diabetes. Study observations and caveats: In every one of the four CD4+ subsets, TCRB CDR3s were moderately but significantly shorter in Type 1 diabetes patients.

Since all of the isolated RNA was reverse transcribed, expressed TCRB transcripts were what got sequenced. The assay was immunoSEQ multiplex PCR, and TCRdb's table has in-frame clones only and misses some. The sample lists more than 200,000 clones; 16% were seen once. For these TCRs, the target antigens are not known. Input material: naive CD4+ T cells from blood. These receptors all come from a man aged 25 to 40 with type 1 diabetes.

V gene TRBV10-3 combines with J gene TRBJ2-1, with D possibly being TRBD1 (6 bases). The germline V and J ends were trimmed by 2 bases and 5 bases, with 7 bases remaining between them. The CDR3 covers 13 residues. The germline gives CDR1 ENHRY, CDR2 SYGVKD. In DNA form, the CDR3 reads TGTGCCATCAGTGAGAGACAGGACAATGAGCAGTTCTTC. Its translation is CAISERQDNEQFF.

The chain is built from TRBV7-6 and TRBJ2-5; D gene uncertain. Germline loops: CDR1 SGHVS, CDR2 FNYEAQ. V shed 3 bases and J shed 1 base, with 3 bases lying between them. The CDR3 has 12 amino acids. The CDR3 DNA sequence: TGTGCCAGCAGCTTTGGCCAAGAGACCCAGTACTTC. Translating it yields CASSFGQETQYF.

This chain joins TRBV29-1 and TRBJ2-7; 9 bases are shared with TRBD1. The CDR3 is made up of 16 amino acids. The trim removed 7 bases at V and 7 bases at J, leaving 20 bases unmatched. The germline gives CDR1 SQVTM, CDR2 ANQGSEA. Here the CDR3 reads CSAGGPGTGYPREQYF. The CDR3 nucleotides are TGCAGCGCCGGAGGACCCGGGACAGGGTACCCAAGAGAGCAGTACTTC.

This clone has only a few counts. The chain uses TRBV18 and TRBJ2-3; 7 bases match TRBD1. The V gene's germline CDR1 is KGHSH and CDR2 LQKENI. The CDR3 is made up of 13 amino acids. The junction had 4 bases not matched to a gene; V was cut back by 4 bases and J by 6 bases. CDR3 nucleotide sequence: TGTGCCAGCTCACTTGGGACAGCCGATACGCAGTATTTT. This gives the protein CASSLGTADTQYF.

The V and J genes are TRBV28 and TRBJ2-5; the match to TRBD2 covers 8 bases. V dropped 6 bases and J dropped 2; count of bases not matched to a gene: 5. The CDR3 has 14 residues. The germline CDR1 and CDR2 sequences are MDHEN and SYDVKM. CDR3 sequence (DNA): TGTGCCAGCAGAGGCGGGAGGTCACAAGAGACCCAGTACTTC. Protein sequence: CASRGGRSQETQYF. The variable domain in full, with the rest retrieved from reference TRBV28 and TRBJ2-5, is DVKVTQSSRYLVKRTGEKVFLECVQDMDHENMFWYRQDPGLGLRLIYFSYDVKMKEKGDIPEGYSVSREKKERFSLILESASTNQTSMYLCASRGGRSQETQYFGPGTRLLVL.

The table lists this clone with a few counts. The rearrangement uses TRBV19 and TRBJ2-6; D not certain. Germline-derived CDR1 and CDR2 are LNHDA and SQIVND (reference sequence). The CDR3 is made up of 14 amino acids. The V gene lost 4 bases and the J gene lost 3 bases, with 7 bases spanning the gap. CDR3 sequence (DNA): TGTGCCAGTAGTACGGGTTATGGGGCCAACGTCCTGACTTTC. Translation: CASSTGYGANVLTF. Complete variable domain (other parts from reference TRBV19 and TRBJ2-6): DGGITQSPKYLFRKEGQNVTLSCEQNLNHDAMYWYRQDPGQGLRLIYYSQIVNDFQKGDIAEGYSVSREKKESFPLTVTSAQKNPTAFYLCASSTGYGANVLTFGAGSRLTVL.

This clone was seen only a few times. The chain employs TRBV10-3 and TRBJ2-1, with 12 bases that match TRBD2. V shed 7 bases and J 0 bases; nucleotides not matched to a gene: 10. The CDR3 is 18 residues long. Germline lookup yields CDR1 ENHRY and CDR2 SYGVKD. The chain's CDR3 is CAIKPGTSGLSSYNEQFF. The CDR3 DNA follows: TGTGCCATCAAGCCCGGGACTAGCGGGTTAAGCTCCTACAATGAGCAGTTCTTC.

This clone was picked up a small number of times. The chain couples TRBV20-1 to TRBJ2-5, with unresolved D. CDR1 DFQATT and CDR2 SNEGSKA come from the germline V gene (reference sequence). This CDR3 is built from 9 residues. V shed 8 bases and J shed 5 bases, with 6 bases lying between them. The DNA for the CDR3 is TGCAGTTCCCGGGAGACCCAGTACTTC. Amino acid sequence: CSSRETQYF.

This clone was found a few times. The genes are TRBV6-5 and TRBJ1-5; D unresolved. CDR1 is MNHEY, CDR2 SVGAGI, per germline. With 0 bases removed from V and 3 bases from J, the gap between germline ends came to 9 bases. CDR3 size: 15 residues. The CDR3 nucleotides read TGTGCCAGCAGTTACTCAGGACGGGTCAATCAGCCCCAGCATTTT. Translated, it gives CASSYSGRVNQPQHF.

This rearrangement joins TRBV10-3 to TRBJ2-3; TRBD2 matches at 13 bases. This CDR3 contains 15 residues. Germline V gene lookup returns CDR1 ENHRY and CDR2 SYGVKD. V dropped 6 bases and J dropped 6; count of bases not matched to a gene: 6. CDR3 bases: TGTGCCATCAGCTGGACTAGCGGGAGAGGGGATACGCAGTATTTT. As protein: CAISWTSGRGDTQYF.

This chain links TRBV28 with TRBJ2-3; D call uncertain. This CDR3 comprises 13 residues. The V end was cut by 4 bases, the J end by 7 bases, with 12 bases between. Germline CDR1 MDHEN, CDR2 SYDVKM. The CDR3 protein is CASSYVGAYTQYF. CDR3 in DNA: TGTGCCAGCAGTTATGTTGGTGCGTATACGCAGTATTTT.

The chain carries TRBV29-1 and TRBJ2-7; D perhaps matches TRBD1 (6 bases). Germline V gene data show CDR1 as SQVTM and CDR2 as ANQGSEA. Trimming took off 5 bases at V and 10 bases at J, with 12 bases between the two ends. The CDR3 length is 10 residues. The CDR3 sequence is CSVRQDSQYF. In DNA form, the CDR3 reads TGCAGCGTTCGACAGGACTCACAGTACTTC.

The V and J genes are TRBV4-1 and TRBJ2-2; maybe TRBD1 (5 bases). Germline values: CDR1 MGHRA, CDR2 YSYEKL. V was cut by 1 base and J by 6 bases, with 12 bases left in between. The CDR3 contains 15 residues. For the CDR3, the DNA is TGCGCCAGCAGCCAAGTAGGCACCAGGGCCGGGGAGCTGTTTTTT. This translates into CASSQVGTRAGELFF.

This chain connects TRBV7-2 to TRBJ2-3, with 9 bases aligning to TRBD1. The V and J ends lost 5 bases and 6 bases, in that order; junction bases with no gene match: 12. The CDR3 has 16 residues. Germline V gives CDR1 SGHTA, CDR2 FQGNSA. This CDR3 is CASSNHPQGAGDTQYF. The CDR3, as DNA: TGTGCCAGCAGCAACCATCCACAGGGGGCAGGGGATACGCAGTATTTT.

There are a few counts of this clone. The V gene is TRBV7-8, the J gene TRBJ2-7; D gene ambiguous. V was pared by 4 bases and J by 7 bases, with 8 bases between. Germline-derived CDR1 and CDR2 are SGHVS and FQNEAQ. The CDR3 length is 11 residues. The CDR3 here is CASSSAGEQYF. CDR3 coding DNA: TGTGCCAGCAGCTCCGCCGGGGAGCAGTACTTC.

The V and J genes are TRBV6-5 and TRBJ2-7; D remains unclear. Between the trimmed V and J ends, which lost 4 bases and 2 bases, there was a span of 3 bases. The CDR3 is made up of 11 amino acids. The germline V gene has CDR1 MNHEY and CDR2 SVGAGI. CDR3 DNA sequence: TGTGCCAGCAGTTCGACCTACGAGCAGTACTTC. Translating gives CASSSTYEQYF.